The 7 T cell receptor beta chains in this list originate from one sample, sequenced in a study of blood T cells in healthy people across ages. For the second PCR, which ran for roughly 6 to 12 cycles, a sample-barcoded 5' primer and a J-beta primer mix were used. TCRdb recomputed calls from the 5' RACE reads with MiXCR, one row per CDR3 protein. The table has about 810,000 distinct CDR3 sequences, roughly 35% seen once; the top ten hold 10% to 15%. The specimen sequenced was blood. The origin of the receptors is a man aged 18 to 30 in good health.

This clonotype was recorded many times. The J gene is TRBJ2-1, the V gene TRBV4-3; no definite D call. Germline CDR1 LGHNA, CDR2 YSLEER. Trimming left V 0 bases short and J 6 bases short, with 9 bases between. The CDR3 extends over 14 amino acids. The CDR3 sequence: CASSQDRWGNEQFF. CDR3 nucleotides: TGCGCCAGCAGCCAAGATAGGTGGGGCAATGAGCAGTTCTTC.

The V and J genes are TRBV4-3 and TRBJ1-4, with D possibly matching TRBD1 (6 bases). Trimming left V 0 bases short and J 8 bases short, with 13 bases between. Germline loops: CDR1 LGHNA, CDR2 YSLEER. This CDR3 is 15 amino acids long. The CDR3 protein is CASSQEGGAGEKLFF. The DNA of the CDR3 is TGCGCCAGCAGCCAAGAGGGGGGGGCGGGCGAAAAACTGTTTTTT.

This clonotype has just a few counts. The J gene is TRBJ1-2, the V gene TRBV20-1; 7 nucleotides agree with TRBD1. The germline V gene has CDR1 DFQATT and CDR2 SNEGSKA (reference sequence). The CDR3 has 16 amino acids. V was clipped by 3 bases and J by 6 bases; unmatched bases: 16. CDR3 nucleotides: TGCAGTGCTAGGGCCCTAACAGGGGCAAAGTCTGATGGCTACACCTTC. It yields the protein CSARALTGAKSDGYTF.

V is TRBV4-2 and J is TRBJ2-5; TRBD2 aligns across 9 bases. The DNA end lines up better with TRBJ2-7; the J call may be wrong. Germline values: CDR1 LGHNA, CDR2 YNFKEQ. This CDR3 spans 14 amino acids. The CDR3 is CASSQDLTSGEQYF. The DNA for the CDR3 is TGTGCCAGCAGCCAAGATTTGACTAGCGGCGAGCAGTACTTC.

The chain is built from TRBV5-1 and TRBJ1-1; unclear D gene. Trimming took off 1 base at V and 2 bases at J, with 9 bases between the two ends. Germline loops: CDR1 SGHRS, CDR2 YFSETQ. CDR3 length equals 14 residues. CDR3 residues: CASSLSLENTEAFF. The CDR3 nucleotides read TGCGCCAGCAGCTTGTCGCTAGAAAACACTGAAGCTTTCTTT.

There are a few counts of this clonotype. The chain uses TRBV5-4 and TRBJ1-2, with a possible D match to TRBD1 (6 bases). With 3 bases removed from V and 4 bases from J, the gap between germline ends came to 16 bases. Germline V gene sequence: CDR1 SGHNT, CDR2 YYREEE (reference sequence). This CDR3 is built from 15 residues. CDR3 sequence: CASSSSAGVAYGYTF. Written as DNA, the CDR3 is TGTGCCAGCAGCTCTAGTGCAGGGGTGGCCTATGGCTACACCTTC.

This clonotype came up many times. One end of the junction is discordant with germline, which a read error may explain. The chain uses TRBV5-1 and TRBJ1-1; the D gene is possibly TRBD1 (5 bases). The CDR3 is made up of 11 amino acids. CDR1 SGHRS and CDR2 YFSETQ come from the germline V gene. The CDR3 region is CASRENTEAFF. The CDR3 DNA follows: TGTGCCAGCAGGGAGAACACTGAAGCTTTCTTT.